The clone carrying this TCR beta chain was detected only once. Antigen unknown. This entry comes from a study of blood T cells in healthy people across ages. Study findings and constraints: While age rose, TCR beta diversity per million T cells dropped in a roughly linear way. It was held that the diversity estimates obtained from one million T cells were underestimates. There were more naive CD4+ cells and higher diversity in long-lived donors than in aged donors.

Per sample, a minimum of 6 million PBMCs were isolated. With a J-beta primer mix and a sample-barcoded 5' primer, a second PCR ran roughly 6 to 11 cycles. One entry per CDR3 protein results from TCRdb running MiXCR on the 5' RACE reads. Of 1.5 million to 1.9 million distinct CDR3 sequences in the sample, approximately 39% were seen once. The CDR3 consists of 15 residues. Germline V gives CDR1 SGDLS, CDR2 YYNGEE. V was cut by 0 bases and J by 8 bases, with 17 bases left in between. The V call is TRBV9, the J call TRBJ1-2; D is unresolved. The receptor's source is a young woman in good health. The sequencing sample was made of blood. The CDR3 DNA follows: TGTGCCAGCAGCGTAGGAAGGCACCTTTCGTGGGGCTACACCTTC. Amino acids: CASSVGRHLSWGYTF.